What follows describes a single T cell receptor beta chain. TCRdb fed the 5' RACE reads into MiXCR, producing one record per CDR3 protein. This sample has around 220,000 distinct CDR3 sequences, with 15% to 20% found just once. This entry is derived from a study of T-cell memory formation after mild COVID-19. The CDR3 runs to 14 residues. Deletions cut 0 bases from V and 4 bases from J, with 7 bases between. The V gene's germline CDR1 is DFQATT and CDR2 SNEGSKA (reference sequence). This sequence originates from a man between 18 and 29 years old who had mild COVID-19 (a few samples of this study predate the infection). Cell type and time point are not known. The chain carries TRBV20-1 and TRBJ2-6, with D hard to call. Material: PBMCs or a T cell subset sorted from them (not recorded which). In DNA form, the CDR3 reads TGCAGTGCTAGAGATGCCCGGGGGGCCAACGTCCTGACTTTC. This sequence encodes CSARDARGANVLTF.